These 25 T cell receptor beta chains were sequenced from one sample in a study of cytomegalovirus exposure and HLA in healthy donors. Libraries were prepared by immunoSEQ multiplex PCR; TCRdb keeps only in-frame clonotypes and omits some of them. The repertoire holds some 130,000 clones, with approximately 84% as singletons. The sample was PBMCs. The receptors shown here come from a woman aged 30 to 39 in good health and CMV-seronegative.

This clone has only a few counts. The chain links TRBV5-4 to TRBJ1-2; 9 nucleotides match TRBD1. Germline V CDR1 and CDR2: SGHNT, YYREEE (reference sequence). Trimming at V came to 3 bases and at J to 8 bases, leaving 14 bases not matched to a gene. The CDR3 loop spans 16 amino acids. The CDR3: CASSSYSGTGFGGYTF. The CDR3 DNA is TGTGCCAGCAGCTCATACTCCGGGACAGGGTTCGGGGGCTACACCTTC.

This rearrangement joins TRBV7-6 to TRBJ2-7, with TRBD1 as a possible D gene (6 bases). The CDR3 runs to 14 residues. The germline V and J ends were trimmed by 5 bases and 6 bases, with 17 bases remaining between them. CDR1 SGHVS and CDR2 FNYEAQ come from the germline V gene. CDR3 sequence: CASSEIGRGGEQYF. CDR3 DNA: TGTGCCAGCAGCGAAATCGGCAGGGGTGGCGAGCAGTACTTC.

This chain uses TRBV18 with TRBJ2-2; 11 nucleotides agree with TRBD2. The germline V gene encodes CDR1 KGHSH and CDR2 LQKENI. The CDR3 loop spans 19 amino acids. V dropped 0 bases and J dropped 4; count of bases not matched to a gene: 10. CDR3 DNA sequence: TGTGCCAGCTCACCACCGCGGAGCTTAGCGGGGGGGACCACCGGGGAGCTGTTTTTT. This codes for CASSPPRSLAGGTTGELFF.

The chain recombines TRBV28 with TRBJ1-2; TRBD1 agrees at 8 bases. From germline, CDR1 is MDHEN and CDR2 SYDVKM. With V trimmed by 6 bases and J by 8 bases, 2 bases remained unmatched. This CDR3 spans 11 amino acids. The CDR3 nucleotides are TGTGCCAGCAGGGACAGGGTCGGCTACACCTTC. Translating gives CASRDRVGYTF.

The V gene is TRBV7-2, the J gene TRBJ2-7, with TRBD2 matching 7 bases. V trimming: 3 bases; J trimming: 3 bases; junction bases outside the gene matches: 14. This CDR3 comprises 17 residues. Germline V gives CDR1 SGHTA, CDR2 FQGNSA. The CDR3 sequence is CASSFLPLAEIGYEQYF. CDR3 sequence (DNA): TGTGCCAGCAGCTTTTTACCCCTAGCGGAAATTGGCTACGAGCAGTACTTC.

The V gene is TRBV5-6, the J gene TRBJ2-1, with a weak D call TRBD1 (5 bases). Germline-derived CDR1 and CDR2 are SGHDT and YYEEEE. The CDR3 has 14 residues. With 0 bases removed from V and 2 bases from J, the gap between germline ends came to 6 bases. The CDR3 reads CASSLGRAYNEQFF. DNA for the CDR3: TGTGCCAGCAGCTTGGGCAGGGCCTACAATGAGCAGTTCTTC.

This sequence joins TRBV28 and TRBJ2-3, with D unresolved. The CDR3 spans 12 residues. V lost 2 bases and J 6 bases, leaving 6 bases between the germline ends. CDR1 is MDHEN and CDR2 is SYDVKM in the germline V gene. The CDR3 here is CASSLQWDTQYF. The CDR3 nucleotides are TGTGCCAGCAGTTTACAGTGGGATACGCAGTATTTT. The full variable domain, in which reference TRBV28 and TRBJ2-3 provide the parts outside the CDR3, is DVKVTQSSRYLVKRTGEKVFLECVQDMDHENMFWYRQDPGLGLRLIYFSYDVKMKEKGDIPEGYSVSREKKERFSLILESASTNQTSMYLCASSLQWDTQYFGPGTRLTVL.

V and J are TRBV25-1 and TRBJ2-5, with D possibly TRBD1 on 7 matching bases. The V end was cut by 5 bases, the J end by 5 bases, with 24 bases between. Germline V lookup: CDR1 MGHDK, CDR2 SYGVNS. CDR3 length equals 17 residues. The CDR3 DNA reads TGTGCCAGCAGTCTTTTGACAGGGTTCGGGAGTAAGGAGACCCAGTACTTC. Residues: CASSLLTGFGSKETQYF.

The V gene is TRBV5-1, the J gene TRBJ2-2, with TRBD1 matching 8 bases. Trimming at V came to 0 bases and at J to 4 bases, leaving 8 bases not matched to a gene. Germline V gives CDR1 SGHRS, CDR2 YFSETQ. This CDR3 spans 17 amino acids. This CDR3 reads CASSLANQGASTGELFF. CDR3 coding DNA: TGCGCCAGCAGCTTGGCCAACCAGGGGGCGAGCACCGGGGAGCTGTTTTTT.

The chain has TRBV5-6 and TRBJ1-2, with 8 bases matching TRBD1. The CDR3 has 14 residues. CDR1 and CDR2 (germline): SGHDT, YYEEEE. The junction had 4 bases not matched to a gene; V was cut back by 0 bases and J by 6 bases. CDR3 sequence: CASSLGRGLDGYTF. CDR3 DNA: TGTGCCAGCAGCTTGGGCAGGGGGCTGGATGGCTACACCTTC. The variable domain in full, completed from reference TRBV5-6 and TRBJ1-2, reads DAGVTQSPTHLIKTRGQQVTLRCSPKSGHDTVSWYQQALGQGPQFIFQYYEEEERQRGNFPDRFSGHQFPNYSSELNVNALLLGDSALYLCASSLGRGLDGYTFGSGTRLTVV.

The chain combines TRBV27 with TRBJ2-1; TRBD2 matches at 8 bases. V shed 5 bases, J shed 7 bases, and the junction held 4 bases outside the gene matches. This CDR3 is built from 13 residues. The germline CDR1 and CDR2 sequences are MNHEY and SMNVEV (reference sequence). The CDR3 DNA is TGTGCCAGCAGTCGGGGGGGGAGGAATGAGCAGTTCTTC. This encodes CASSRGGRNEQFF.

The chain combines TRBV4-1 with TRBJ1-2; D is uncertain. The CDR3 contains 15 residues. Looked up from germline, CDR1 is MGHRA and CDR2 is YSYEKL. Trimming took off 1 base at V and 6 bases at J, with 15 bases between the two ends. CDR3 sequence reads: CASSQVGSKRHGYTF. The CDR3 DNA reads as TGCGCCAGCAGCCAAGTTGGCAGCAAGCGGCATGGCTACACCTTC.

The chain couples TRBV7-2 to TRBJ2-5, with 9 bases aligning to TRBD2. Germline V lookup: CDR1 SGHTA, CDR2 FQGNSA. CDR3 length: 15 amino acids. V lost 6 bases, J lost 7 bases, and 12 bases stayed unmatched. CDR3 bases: TGTGCCAGCAGTTTCCTAGCGGGGCGGGCAGGGACCCAGTACTTC. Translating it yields CASSFLAGRAGTQYF.

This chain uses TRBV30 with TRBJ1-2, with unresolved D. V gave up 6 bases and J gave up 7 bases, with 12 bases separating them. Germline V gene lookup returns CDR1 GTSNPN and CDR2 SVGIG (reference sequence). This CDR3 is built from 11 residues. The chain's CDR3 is CACRLKSGYTF. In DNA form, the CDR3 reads TGTGCCTGTAGACTGAAGAGTGGCTACACCTTC.

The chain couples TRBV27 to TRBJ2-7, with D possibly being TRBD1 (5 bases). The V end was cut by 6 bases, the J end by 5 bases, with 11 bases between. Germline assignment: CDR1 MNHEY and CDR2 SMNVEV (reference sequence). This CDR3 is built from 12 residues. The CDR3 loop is CASSPGLDEQYF. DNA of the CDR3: TGTGCCAGCAGCCCAGGGCTGGACGAGCAGTACTTC.

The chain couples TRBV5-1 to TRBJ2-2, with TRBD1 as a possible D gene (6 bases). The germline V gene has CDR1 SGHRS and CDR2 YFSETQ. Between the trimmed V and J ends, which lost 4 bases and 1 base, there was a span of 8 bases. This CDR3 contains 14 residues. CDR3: CASSRTVNTGELFF. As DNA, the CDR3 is TGCGCCAGCAGCCGGACAGTGAACACCGGGGAGCTGTTTTTT. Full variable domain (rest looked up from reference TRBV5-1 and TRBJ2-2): KAGVTQTPRYLIKTRGQQVTLSCSPISGHRSVSWYQQTPGQGLQFLFEYFSETQRNKGNFPGRFSGRQFSNSRSEMNVSTLELGDSALYLCASSRTVNTGELFFGEGSRLTVL.

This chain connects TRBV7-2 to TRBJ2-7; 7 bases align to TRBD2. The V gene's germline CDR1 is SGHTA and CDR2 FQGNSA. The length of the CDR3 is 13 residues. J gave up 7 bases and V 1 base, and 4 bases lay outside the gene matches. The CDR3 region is CASSLVWGGEQYF. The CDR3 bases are TGTGCCAGCAGCTTAGTTTGGGGGGGAGAGCAGTACTTC.

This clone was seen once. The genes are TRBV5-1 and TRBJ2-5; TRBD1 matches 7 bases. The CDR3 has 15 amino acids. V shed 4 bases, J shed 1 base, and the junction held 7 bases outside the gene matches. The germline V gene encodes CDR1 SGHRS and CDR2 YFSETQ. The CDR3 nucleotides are TGCGCCAGCAGCCGAATAGGGACAGCCCAAGAGACCCAGTACTTC. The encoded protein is CASSRIGTAQETQYF.

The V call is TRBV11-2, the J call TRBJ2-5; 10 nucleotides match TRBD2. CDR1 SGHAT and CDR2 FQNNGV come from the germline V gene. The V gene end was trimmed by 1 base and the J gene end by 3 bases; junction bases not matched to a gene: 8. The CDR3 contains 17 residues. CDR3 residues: CASSLGSGGAAKETQYF. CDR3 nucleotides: TGTGCCAGCAGCTTAGGGAGCGGGGGGGCGGCAAAAGAGACCCAGTACTTC.

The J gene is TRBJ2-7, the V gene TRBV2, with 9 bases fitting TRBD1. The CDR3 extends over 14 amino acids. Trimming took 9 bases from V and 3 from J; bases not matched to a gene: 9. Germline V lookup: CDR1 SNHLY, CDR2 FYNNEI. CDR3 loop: CASSFVGQGYEQYF. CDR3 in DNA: TGTGCCAGTTCCTTTGTGGGACAGGGCTACGAGCAGTACTTC.

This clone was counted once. The CDR3 loop reads CASSLDRGTSYEQYF. In nucleotides, the CDR3 is TGTGCCAGCAGCTTAGACAGGGGCACCTCCTACGAGCAGTACTTC. This chain links TRBV7-2 with TRBJ2-7; 7 bases agree with TRBD1. J was trimmed by 0 bases and V by 1 base; bases with no gene match: 3. The CDR3 spans 15 residues. Germline CDR1 reads SGHTA; CDR2 reads FQGNSA. Supplemented by reference TRBV7-2 and TRBJ2-7, the full variable domain reads GAGVSQSPSNKVTEKGKDVELRCDPISGHTALYWYRQSLGQGLEFLIYFQGNSAPDKSGLPSDRFSAERTGGSVSTLTIQRTQQEDSAVYLCASSLDRGTSYEQYFGPGTRLTVT.

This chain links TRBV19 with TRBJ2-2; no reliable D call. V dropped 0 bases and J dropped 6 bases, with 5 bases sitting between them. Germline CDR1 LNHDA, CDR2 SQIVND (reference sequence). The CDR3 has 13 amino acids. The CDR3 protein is CASSIDVAGELFF. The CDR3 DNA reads TGTGCCAGTAGTATAGATGTCGCCGGGGAGCTGTTTTTT.

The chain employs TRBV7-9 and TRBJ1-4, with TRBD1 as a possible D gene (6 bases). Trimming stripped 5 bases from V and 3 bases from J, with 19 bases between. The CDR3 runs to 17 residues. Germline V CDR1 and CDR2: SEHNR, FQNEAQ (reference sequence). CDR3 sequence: CASSRGQQTLANEKLFF. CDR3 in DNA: TGTGCCAGCAGCCGCGGACAGCAAACCCTTGCTAATGAAAAACTGTTTTTT.

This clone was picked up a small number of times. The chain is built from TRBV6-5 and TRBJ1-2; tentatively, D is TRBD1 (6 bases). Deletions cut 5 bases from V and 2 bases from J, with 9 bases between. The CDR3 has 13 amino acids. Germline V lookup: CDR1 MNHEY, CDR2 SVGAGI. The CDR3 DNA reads TGTGCCAGCAGTCAGGGGAAGAACTATGGCTACACCTTC. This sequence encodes CASSQGKNYGYTF.

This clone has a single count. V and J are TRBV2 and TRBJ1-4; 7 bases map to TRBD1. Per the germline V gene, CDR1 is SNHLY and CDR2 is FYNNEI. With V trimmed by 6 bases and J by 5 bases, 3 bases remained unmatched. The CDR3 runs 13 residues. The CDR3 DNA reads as TGTGCCAGCAGGGGGGACAGAAATGAAAAACTGTTTTTT. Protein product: CASRGDRNEKLFF.